What follows are 20 T cell receptor beta chains derived from one specimen sequenced in a study of blood T cell repertoires in COVID-19. Method: immunoSEQ multiplex PCR; TCRdb's copy keeps in-frame clones and lacks some. The sample holds about 120,000 clones, 90% seen once. The sequenced sample was peripheral blood. The receptors originated from a human donor with active COVID-19. The donor label of this sample is uncertain.

V usage is TRBV7-2 and J usage is TRBJ2-2; 8 bases map to TRBD2. V lost 5 bases and J lost 5; bases outside the gene matches: 7. The CDR3 runs 15 residues. Germline V gives CDR1 SGHTA, CDR2 FQGNSA. CDR3 in DNA: TGTGCCAGCAGCGAGCGGGGGCGGGGGACCGGGGAGCTGTTTTTT. Amino acids: CASSERGRGTGELFF.

This sequence joins TRBV4-3 and TRBJ2-1, with 13 positions matching TRBD2. Germline CDR1 LGHNA, CDR2 YSLEER. V lost 2 bases to trimming and J lost 6 bases; unmatched junction nucleotides: 4. The CDR3 loop spans 16 amino acids. Written as DNA, the CDR3 is TGCGCCAGCAGCCAACAACTAGCGGGGGGGCTCAATGAGCAGTTCTTC. This gives the protein CASSQQLAGGLNEQFF.

The chain is built from TRBV6-5 and TRBJ2-5; 7 bases are shared with TRBD1. The CDR3 runs 14 residues. Germline values: CDR1 MNHEY, CDR2 SVGAGI. V shed 8 bases, J shed 2 bases, and the junction held 8 bases outside the gene matches. The CDR3 protein is CASSRGTDQETQYF. In nucleotides, the CDR3 is TGTGCCAGCTCGAGAGGGACAGATCAAGAGACCCAGTACTTC.

This chain connects TRBV18 to TRBJ1-6; D gene ambiguous. The CDR3 has 14 amino acids. With 3 bases removed from V and 11 bases from J, the gap between germline ends came to 14 bases. Germline V gene sequence: CDR1 KGHSH, CDR2 LQKENI. The CDR3: CASSPQMGRTPLHF. In nucleotides, the CDR3 is TGTGCCAGCTCACCTCAGATGGGGAGGACACCCCTCCACTTT.

The chain combines TRBV19 with TRBJ1-4; 7 bases are a match to TRBD1. The length of the CDR3 is 14 residues. J lost 8 bases, V lost 4 bases, and 7 bases had no gene match. The V gene's germline CDR1 is LNHDA and CDR2 SQIVND (reference sequence). For the CDR3, the DNA is TGTGCCAGTAGTACCGACAGGGTTGGAGAAAAACTGTTTTTT. Translating gives CASSTDRVGEKLFF.

This chain uses TRBV18 with TRBJ1-4, with D hard to call. The ends were cut back, 1 base at V and 8 bases at J, with 14 bases in the middle. The CDR3 has 15 residues. Germline CDR1 and CDR2: KGHSH and LQKENI. The chain's CDR3 is CASSPQSGRSEKLFF. In DNA, the CDR3 is TGTGCCAGCTCACCACAATCCGGGAGGAGCGAAAAACTGTTTTTT.

The chain carries TRBV6-5 and TRBJ1-3; D is uncertain. Trimming left V 0 bases short and J 0 bases short, with 9 bases between. Germline V gene lookup returns CDR1 MNHEY and CDR2 SVGAGI. This CDR3 has 16 amino acids. The CDR3 coding sequence is TGTGCCAGCAGTTACTCTCAGTGGAGCTCTGGAAACACCATATATTTT. It translates to CASSYSQWSSGNTIYF.

The rearrangement uses TRBV6-2 or TRBV6-3 and TRBJ1-5; D is possibly TRBD1 (5 bases). Germline-derived CDR1 and CDR2 are MNHEY and SVGEGT. The V gene lost 5 bases and the J gene lost 9 bases, with 8 bases spanning the gap. This CDR3 has 11 residues. In DNA, the CDR3 is TGTGCCAGCAGTCCGGGGGGGCCCCAGCATTTT. Encoded protein: CASSPGGPQHF.

The chain uses TRBV5-6 and TRBJ1-5, with D tentatively TRBD1 (5 bases). Germline V CDR1 and CDR2: SGHDT, YYEEEE. V was cut by 3 bases and J by 2 bases, with 9 bases left in between. The CDR3 covers 14 residues. In DNA form, the CDR3 reads TGTGCCAGCAGCTGGTCGGGGGGCAATCAGCCCCAGCATTTT. This translates into CASSWSGGNQPQHF.

The chain carries TRBV11-2 and TRBJ2-2; 8 bases align to TRBD1. With 1 base clipped from V and 4 bases from J, the junction kept 5 bases outside the gene matches. The CDR3 length is 16 residues. From germline, CDR1 is SGHAT and CDR2 FQNNGV. The CDR3 bases are TGTGCCAGCAGCTTAGCCAGGGGGCGAGGCACCGGGGAGCTGTTTTTT. Its protein is CASSLARGRGTGELFF.

This clone has just one count. This chain links TRBV6-4 with TRBJ2-7; a possible D gene is TRBD2 (6 bases). V dropped 4 bases and J dropped 1 base, with 14 bases sitting between them. The CDR3 length is 15 residues. CDR1 and CDR2 from the germline V gene are MRHNA and SNTAGT. Here the CDR3 reads CASSVGWRGSYEQYF. The CDR3 DNA reads TGTGCCAGCAGTGTTGGCTGGAGGGGATCCTACGAGCAGTACTTC.

Concerning this clone: This CDR3 is also generated by other DNA sequences in the sample. The chain joins TRBV6-5 to TRBJ1-2; 7 positions agree with TRBD1. The V and J ends lost 5 bases and 8 bases, in that order; junction bases with no gene match: 5. This CDR3 is built from 12 residues. Germline V CDR1 and CDR2: MNHEY, SVGAGI. This chain's CDR3 is CASSPTGRGYTF. As DNA, the CDR3 is TGTGCCAGCAGTCCGACAGGGAGAGGCTACACCTTC.

The gene calls are TRBV28 and TRBJ2-7, with 9 bases that match TRBD2. Germline V CDR1 and CDR2: MDHEN, SYDVKM. The CDR3 contains 17 residues. V shed 5 bases and J 0 bases; nucleotides not matched to a gene: 11. The CDR3 region has the DNA TGTGCCAGCAGTCCAACCGGACTAGCGATGACCTCCTACGAGCAGTACTTC. Translated, it gives CASSPTGLAMTSYEQYF.

This clone occurred once. The chain carries TRBV6-5 and TRBJ1-3; weak D call: TRBD1 (6 bases). CDR1 and CDR2 from the germline V gene are MNHEY and SVGAGI. CDR3 length equals 13 residues. Trimming shortened V by 0 bases and J by 15 bases, and 15 bases separated the two germline ends. The CDR3 DNA reads TGTGCCAGCAGTTACTCCCAGGGACAAATCTCATATTTT. Its translation: CASSYSQGQISYF.

The chain carries TRBV3-1 (or the pseudogene TRBV3-2) and TRBJ2-5; TRBD2 matches 12 bases. The CDR3 spans 17 residues. The V and J ends lost 4 bases and 5 bases, in that order; junction bases with no gene match: 11. Germline CDR1 reads LGHDT; CDR2 reads YNNKEL (reference sequence). CDR3 sequence: CASSRGLAGSLEETQYF. CDR3 DNA: TGTGCCAGCAGCCGTGGACTAGCGGGGAGCTTAGAGGAGACCCAGTACTTC.

This chain uses TRBV23-1 with TRBJ1-4; 8 bases are a match to TRBD1. TRBV23-1 is an ORF, and what it does is uncertain. The CDR3 loop spans 18 amino acids. V shed 2 bases and J 8 bases; nucleotides not matched to a gene: 16. The CDR3 loop is CASSQQTGAEPGGEKLFF. The CDR3 nucleotides read TGCGCCAGCAGTCAACAGACAGGGGCCGAACCGGGTGGGGAAAAACTGTTTTTT.

The chain uses TRBV6-2 or TRBV6-3 and TRBJ2-7; D unclear. CDR3 length equals 13 residues. V was cut by 4 bases and J by 2 bases, with 9 bases left in between. Germline-derived CDR1 and CDR2 are MNHEY and SVGEGT. CDR3 DNA sequence: TGTGCCAGCAGTTCAGGCAAAACCTACGAGCAGTACTTC. This sequence encodes CASSSGKTYEQYF.

The chain employs TRBV19 and TRBJ2-1; maybe TRBD1 (5 bases). V was shortened by 6 bases and J by 9 bases, with 12 bases between the two germline ends. Looked up from germline, CDR1 is LNHDA and CDR2 is SQIVND (reference sequence). The CDR3 length is 12 residues. CDR3 amino acids: CASRRQGGEQFF. In nucleotides, the CDR3 is TGTGCCAGTAGACGGCAGGGTGGTGAGCAGTTCTTC. The whole variable domain, filled in from reference TRBV19 and TRBJ2-1, reads DGGITQSPKYLFRKEGQNVTLSCEQNLNHDAMYWYRQDPGQGLRLIYYSQIVNDFQKGDIAEGYSVSREKKESFPLTVTSAQKNPTAFYLCASRRQGGEQFFGPGTRLTVL.

V usage is TRBV6-2 or TRBV6-3 and J usage is TRBJ2-1, with TRBD2 as a possible D gene (5 bases). The CDR3 contains 16 residues. Trimming left V 3 bases short and J 5 bases short, with 17 bases between. Per the germline V gene, CDR1 is MNHEY and CDR2 is SVGEGT. Here the CDR3 reads CASSYGRGELDNEQFF. The CDR3 bases are TGTGCCAGCAGTTATGGTCGGGGTGAATTGGACAATGAGCAGTTCTTC.

The chain joins TRBV5-1 to TRBJ2-3; 8 nucleotides line up with TRBD2. Germline V gene data show CDR1 as SGHRS and CDR2 as YFSETQ. This CDR3 region has 17 residues. With V trimmed by 0 bases and J by 4 bases, 10 bases remained unmatched. The CDR3 spells CASSLGPLAGSPDTQYF. For the CDR3, the DNA is TGCGCCAGCAGCTTGGGCCCGTTAGCGGGGAGCCCAGATACGCAGTATTTT.